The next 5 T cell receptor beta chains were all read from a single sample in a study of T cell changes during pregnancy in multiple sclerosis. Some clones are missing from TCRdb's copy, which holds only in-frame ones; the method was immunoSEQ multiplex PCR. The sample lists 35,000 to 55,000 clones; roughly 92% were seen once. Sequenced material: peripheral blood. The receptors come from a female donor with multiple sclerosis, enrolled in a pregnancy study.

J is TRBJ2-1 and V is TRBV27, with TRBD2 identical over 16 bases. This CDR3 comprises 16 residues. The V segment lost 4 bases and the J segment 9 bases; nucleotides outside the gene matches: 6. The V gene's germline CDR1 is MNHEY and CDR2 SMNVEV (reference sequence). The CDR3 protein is CASSSGLAGGVSEQFF. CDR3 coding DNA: TGTGCCAGCAGTTCGGGACTAGCGGGAGGGGTGAGTGAGCAGTTCTTC.

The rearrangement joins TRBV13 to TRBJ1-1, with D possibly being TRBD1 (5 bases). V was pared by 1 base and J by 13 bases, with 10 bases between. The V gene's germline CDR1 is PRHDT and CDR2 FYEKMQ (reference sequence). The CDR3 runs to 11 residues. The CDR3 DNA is TGTGCCAGCAGCTTAGAAGGGGATGTTTTCTTT. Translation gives CASSLEGDVFF.

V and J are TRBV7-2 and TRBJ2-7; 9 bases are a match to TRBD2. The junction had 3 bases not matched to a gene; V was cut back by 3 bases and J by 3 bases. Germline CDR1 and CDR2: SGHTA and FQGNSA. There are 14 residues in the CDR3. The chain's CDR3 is CASSFEAGGYEQYF. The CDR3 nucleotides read TGTGCCAGCAGCTTTGAAGCGGGAGGCTACGAGCAGTACTTC.

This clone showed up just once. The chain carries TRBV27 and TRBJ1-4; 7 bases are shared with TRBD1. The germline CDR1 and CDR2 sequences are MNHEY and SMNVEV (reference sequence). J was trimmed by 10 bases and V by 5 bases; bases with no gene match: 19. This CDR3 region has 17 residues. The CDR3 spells CASSVNVQGGNRGKLFF. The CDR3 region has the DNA TGTGCCAGCAGTGTCAATGTCCAGGGAGGCAACAGGGGAAAACTGTTTTTT. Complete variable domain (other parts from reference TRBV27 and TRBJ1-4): EAQVTQNPRYLITVTGKKLTVTCSQNMNHEYMSWYRQDPGLGLRQIYYSMNVEVTDKGDVPEGYKVSRKEKRNFPLILESPSPNQTSLYFCASSVNVQGGNRGKLFFGSGTQLSVL.

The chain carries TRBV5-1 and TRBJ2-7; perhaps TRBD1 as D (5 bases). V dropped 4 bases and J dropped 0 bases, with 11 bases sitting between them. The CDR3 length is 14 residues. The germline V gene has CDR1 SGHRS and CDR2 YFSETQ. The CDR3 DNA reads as TGCGCCAGCAGCCCTCAGGGTTACTCCTACGAGCAGTACTTC. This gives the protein CASSPQGYSYEQYF.